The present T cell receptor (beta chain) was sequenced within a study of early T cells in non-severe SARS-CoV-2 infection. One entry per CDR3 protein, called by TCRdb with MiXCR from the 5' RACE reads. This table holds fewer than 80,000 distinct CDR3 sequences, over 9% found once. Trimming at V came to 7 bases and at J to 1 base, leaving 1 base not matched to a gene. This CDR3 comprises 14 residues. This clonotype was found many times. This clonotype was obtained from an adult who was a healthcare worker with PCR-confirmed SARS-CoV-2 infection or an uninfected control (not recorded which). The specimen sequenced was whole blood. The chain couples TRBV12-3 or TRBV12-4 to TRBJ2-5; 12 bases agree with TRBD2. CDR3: CASTLAGGQETQYF. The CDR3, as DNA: TGTGCCAGCACACTAGCGGGGGGCCAAGAGACCCAGTACTTC.